The present TCR beta chain was sequenced within a study of blood T cell repertoires in COVID-19. Cohort allocation depended upon clinical history that participants reported. Donors in Cohort 3 who had recovered were those with two negative PCRs, healthcare professional clearance, or resolution of their symptoms. The table came from immunoSEQ multiplex PCR; TCRdb's copy has only in-frame clones and leaves some out. Counted here are about 330,000 clones, roughly 90% occurring once; the ten biggest clones make up 0.9% to 1.2%. Germline assignment: CDR1 SGHRS and CDR2 YFSETQ. V shed 0 bases and J shed 4 bases, with 8 bases lying between them. The CDR3 runs 14 residues. This clone has a handful of counts.

This chain joins TRBV5-1 and TRBJ1-3; D not certain. The source material was PBMCs or T cells enriched from blood (not recorded which). This receptor was identified in a woman aged 25 to 39 who had recovered from COVID-19. The CDR3 protein is CASSLAGEGNTIYF. CDR3 nucleotide sequence: TGCGCCAGCAGCTTGGCGGGAGAGGGAAACACCATATATTTT. Full variable domain (remainder filled in from reference TRBV5-1 and TRBJ1-3): KAGVTQTPRYLIKTRGQQVTLSCSPISGHRSVSWYQQTPGQGLQFLFEYFSETQRNKGNFPGRFSGRQFSNSRSEMNVSTLELGDSALYLCASSLAGEGNTIYFGEGSWLTVV.